This paragraph covers one TCR beta chain sequence. Original analysis: The assay estimated nucleated cells by amplifying reference gene primers. The protocol was immunoSEQ multiplex PCR, while the TCRdb copy is restricted to in-frame clones and leaves out a portion. V and J calls and clone size follow that table, whereas D and trimming were derived from the DNA. The sample carries nearly 100,000 clones, approximately 88% recorded once. This sample is drawn from a study of blood T cell repertoires in COVID-19. Study context: Spain, Italy and the United States supplied samples that represented acute and convalescent COVID-19. Nucleic acid was either cDNA or gDNA, and it came from T cells, B-cell-depleted T cells, or PBMCs.

V gave up 0 bases and J gave up 4 bases; unmatched junction bases: 3. The CDR3 has 14 amino acids. Germline CDR1 reads GTSNPN; CDR2 reads SVGIG (reference sequence). This chain uses TRBV30 with TRBJ1-1; 9 bases fit TRBD1. Specimen: peripheral blood. The source of this sequence is a woman aged 55-75 years with acute or convalescent COVID-19. CDR3 nucleotide sequence: TGTGCCTGGAGTGTGGGACAGGGCCCCACTGAAGCTTTCTTT. Translating it yields CAWSVGQGPTEAFF.